This T cell receptor (beta chain) originates from a study of control samples from healthy donors and cancer patients (dated by TCRdb to 2018 to 2020). The junction carries 11 bases between V and J, which are trimmed by 2 bases and 4 bases respectively. The CDR3, from cysteine to phenylalanine, totals 14 residues. This entry keeps only the CDR3 DNA: 42 bases, framed from base 1. CDR1 and CDR2, per the germline V gene, are MNHEY and SVGAGI. This clone has a handful of counts. Its antigen remains undetermined. No clone much larger than this one lies a single base away; base qualities are absent. The method was the immunoSEQ multiplex PCR assay. TCRdb took this table from immuneACCESS and kept in-frame rearrangements with V and J called. Such tables lack part of the clones; where checked against another copy, unresolved V genes explain under half of the gap, and the rest is unexplained. This sample is represented by about 94,000 clones; just over 90% of them were singletons. The ten largest clones add up to over 3% of the sample.

This TCR derives from a woman younger than 35 in good health. This sequence uses TRBV6-5 and TRBJ1-1, with a tentative D gene TRBD1 over 5 matching bases. The sample comprised blood. The CDR3 region reads CASSYRGVGTEAFF. Read as DNA, the sequence is TGTGCCAGCAGTTACCGGGGCGTCGGCACTGAAGCTTTCTTT.